Included here is one T cell receptor (beta chain) sequence, with context. Antigen specificity is unknown. The data stem from a study of cytomegalovirus exposure and HLA in healthy donors. The study, taken as a whole, reports: In vitro work confirmed that a few CMV-associated chains recognize CMV antigens.

V lost 5 bases to trimming and J lost 11 bases, with 18 bases between them. The germline CDR1 and CDR2 sequences are SGHVS and FQNEAQ. The CDR3 extends over 13 amino acids. The PCR was carried out with 60 Vbeta primers and 13 Jbeta primers. TCRdb's table, derived via immunoSEQ multiplex PCR, lists solely in-frame clones and lacks some. The sample records around 150,000 clones, roughly three quarters being singletons. The sample comprised PBMCs. J is TRBJ1-1 and V is TRBV7-8; TRBD1 is a possible D gene (5 bases). This sequence was found in a human donor in good health. CDR3 nucleotide sequence: TGTGCCAGCAGCGTCACATTATACAGGTCGGCTTTCTTT. Its translation: CASSVTLYRSAFF.